Listed below are T cell receptor beta chains from one sample, sequenced in a study of T cells in Graves' hyperthyroidism and ophthalmopathy. In TCRdb, the multiplex PCR reads were re-called with MiXCR into one record per CDR3 protein. The sample holds about 610,000 distinct CDR3 sequences, roughly 15% seen once. Sequenced input: blood. Receptors were obtained from a woman in her forties with Graves' ophthalmopathy. Both conserved end residues are part of each CDR3. A D gene is named only where the DNA matches it firmly. The size field is filled for only some rows; it gives once, few, many or a size class.

D gene,V gene,J gene,clone size,CDR3 protein,CDR3 DNA
TRBD2,TRBV2,TRBJ2-7,many,CAFEREGTTYEQYF,TGTGCCTTCGAGCGGGAGGGCACCACCTACGAGCAGTACTTC
-,TRBV30,TRBJ1-1,many,CAWSLGRYSEAFF,TGTGCCTGGAGTTTAGGGAGGTACTCTGAAGCTTTCTTT
TRBD1,TRBV15,TRBJ2-5,few,CATSGDRGYQETQYF,TGTGCCACCTCGGGGGACAGGGGCTACCAAGAGACCCAGTACTTC
-,TRBV10-3,TRBJ2-5,-,CAIRPGAGKETQYF,TGTGCCATTCGCCCGGGGGCGGGAAAAGAGACCCAGTACTTC
-,TRBV27,TRBJ2-5,many,CASSLWQGGTQYF,TGTGCCAGCAGTTTATGGCAGGGAGGTACCCAGTACTTC
TRBD1,TRBV2,TRBJ1-1,many,CASSEAQGAVTEAFF,TGTGCCAGCAGTGAAGCGCAGGGGGCGGTCACTGAAGCTTTCTTT
TRBD2,TRBV11-2,TRBJ2-2,-,CASSSAAGARGTGELFF,TGTGCCAGCAGCTCCGCCGCCGGGGCGCGGGGGACCGGGGAGCTGTTTTTT
TRBD1,TRBV7-9,TRBJ2-7,many,CASNRDSSFEQYF,TGTGCCAGCAACCGGGACAGTTCGTTCGAGCAGTACTTC
-,TRBV29-1,TRBJ1-1,many,CSVEEGVEAFF,TGCAGCGTTGAAGAAGGAGTTGAAGCTTTCTTT
-,TRBV6-5,TRBJ2-7,many,CASIAGRSTYEQYF,TGTGCCAGCATCGCAGGGAGGAGCACCTACGAGCAGTACTTC
TRBD1,TRBV20-1,TRBJ2-7,many,CSARGRTGANHVYEQYF,TGCAGTGCTAGAGGACGGACAGGGGCCAACCACGTATACGAGCAGTACTTC
-,TRBV28,TRBJ1-5,many,CASSLGGRNQPQHF,TGTGCCAGCAGTTTGGGAGGGAGAAATCAGCCCCAGCATTTT
TRBD1,TRBV28,TRBJ2-5,-,CASSLRGQGQTQYF,TGTGCCAGCAGTTTGAGGGGGCAGGGACAGACCCAGTACTTC
-,TRBV7-2,TRBJ1-2,-,CASSFLAGVGGYTF,TGTGCCAGCAGCTTCCTCGCAGGAGTGGGCGGCTACACCTTC
-,TRBV5-8,TRBJ2-7,many,CASSLTGYYEQYF,TGTGCCAGCAGCTTGACAGGGTACTACGAGCAGTACTTC
TRBD2,TRBV12-3/TRBV12-4,TRBJ2-1,many,CASRGSGMVDEQFF,TGTGCCAGCAGGGGGAGCGGGATGGTAGATGAGCAGTTCTTC
-,TRBV6-4,TRBJ1-2,many,CASSAGYGYTF,TGTGCCAGCAGTGCTGGGTATGGCTACACCTTC
-,TRBV20-1,TRBJ2-7,many,CSAGTSTGEQYF,TGCAGTGCTGGTACAAGCACGGGGGAGCAGTACTTC
-,TRBV14,TRBJ2-5,-,CASSPGLAGQEIQYF,TGTGCCAGCAGCCCAGGCCTCGCGGGACAAGAGATCCAGTACTTC
-,TRBV29-1,TRBJ2-7,many,CSVVFPGIFHEQYF,TGCAGCGTTGTCTTTCCCGGGATATTCCACGAGCAGTACTTC
-,TRBV29-1,TRBJ1-1,many,CSGSTSTEAFF,TGCAGCGGTTCAACCTCCACTGAAGCTTTCTTT
-,TRBV2,TRBJ1-2,many,CARIDNYGYTF,TGTGCCAGGATAGATAACTATGGCTACACCTTC
-,TRBV18,TRBJ2-7,-,CASSPGHTTYEQYF,TGTGCCAGCTCACCGGGACACACCACCTACGAGCAGTACTTC
TRBD2,TRBV7-6,TRBJ2-5,few,CASSLAAAGGGIETQYF,TGTGCCAGCAGCTTAGCGGCAGCGGGAGGCGGCATTGAGACCCAGTACTTC
-,TRBV7-2,TRBJ2-5,many,CASSSGMTQETQYF,TGTGCCAGCAGCTCGGGGATGACCCAAGAGACCCAGTACTTC
-,TRBV28,TRBJ2-5,many,CASSWGSTRLETQYF,TGTGCCAGCAGCTGGGGCTCGACAAGGCTGGAGACCCAGTACTTC
TRBD1,TRBV24-1,TRBJ2-7,many,CATSPGQGFNEQYF,TGTGCCACCAGTCCGGGACAGGGGTTTAACGAGCAGTACTTC
-,TRBV7-2,TRBJ1-3,-,CASSQRQQIGNTIYF,TGTGCCAGCAGCCAAAGACAGCAAATAGGAAACACCATATATTTT
TRBD2,TRBV28,TRBJ2-7,-,CASSSGGRGTYEQYF,TGTGCCAGCAGTTCTGGCGGGAGGGGCACCTACGAGCAGTACTTC
TRBD2,TRBV6-2/TRBV6-3,TRBJ2-7,many,CASSSGTSGRAYEQYF,TGTGCCAGCAGTTCCGGGACTAGCGGGAGGGCCTACGAGCAGTACTTC
TRBD1,TRBV12-3/TRBV12-4,TRBJ2-7,many,CASSFGTALLSYEQYF,TGTGCCAGCAGTTTCGGGACAGCACTGCTCTCCTACGAGCAGTACTTC
-,TRBV18,TRBJ1-3,few,CASSPPGSSGNTIYF,TGTGCCAGCTCACCGCCGGGAAGCTCTGGAAACACCATATATTTT
-,TRBV28,TRBJ1-2,many,CASSSEVGVTNYGYTF,TGTGCCAGCAGTTCCGAGGTTGGGGTAACTAACTATGGCTACACCTTC
-,TRBV19,TRBJ2-2,-,CASSIRGGASNTGELFF,TGTGCCAGTAGTATTCGTGGGGGGGCCTCGAACACCGGGGAGCTGTTTTTT
-,TRBV20-1,TRBJ2-7,few,CSAVRGGGSEQYF,TGCAGTGCCGTCAGAGGGGGAGGAAGCGAGCAGTACTTC